This T cell receptor beta chain was sequenced during a study of blood T cells in healthy people across ages. Every sample yielded at least 6.5 million isolated PBMCs. A second roughly 6 to 12 cycle PCR used barcoded and J-beta primers. MiXCR was run by TCRdb on the 5' RACE reads, yielding one entry per CDR3 protein. The sample lists 500,000 to 650,000 distinct CDR3 sequences, 27% occurring once. The CDR3 totals 15 residues. V lost 5 bases and J lost 5; bases outside the gene matches: 11. These data were also reused for a study on T cells of mothers and their children. This second study notes: Across the analysis, no persistent microchimeric T cell clones were detected.

The receptor was derived from a boy between 2 and 10 years old in good health. This sequence joins TRBV12-3 or TRBV12-4 and TRBJ2-5; TRBD2 agrees at 7 bases. Input material: blood. This CDR3 is CASSIEGTNRETQYF. In nucleotides, the CDR3 is TGTGCCAGCAGTATAGAGGGGACTAATAGGGAGACCCAGTACTTC.